The clone carrying this T cell receptor (beta chain) was seen just once. Data came from immunoSEQ multiplex PCR; TCRdb stores just in-frame clones and leaves some out. The sample comprises about 49,000 clones, approximately 83% of which are singletons, and less than 3.5% rests with the top ten. These data are taken from a study of control samples from healthy donors and cancer patients. The CDR3 covers 14 residues. Germline V gene sequence: CDR1 SGHTA, CDR2 FQGNSA. V dropped 0 bases and J dropped 5 bases, with 11 bases sitting between them. This clonotype was sampled from a woman between 50 and 59 years old with lung cancer. This sequence joins TRBV7-2 and TRBJ2-7; D remains unclear. Sequenced input: PBMCs. CDR3 in amino acids: CASSLATAVHEQYF. The CDR3 nucleotides are TGTGCCAGCAGCTTAGCGACGGCGGTACACGAGCAGTACTTC.